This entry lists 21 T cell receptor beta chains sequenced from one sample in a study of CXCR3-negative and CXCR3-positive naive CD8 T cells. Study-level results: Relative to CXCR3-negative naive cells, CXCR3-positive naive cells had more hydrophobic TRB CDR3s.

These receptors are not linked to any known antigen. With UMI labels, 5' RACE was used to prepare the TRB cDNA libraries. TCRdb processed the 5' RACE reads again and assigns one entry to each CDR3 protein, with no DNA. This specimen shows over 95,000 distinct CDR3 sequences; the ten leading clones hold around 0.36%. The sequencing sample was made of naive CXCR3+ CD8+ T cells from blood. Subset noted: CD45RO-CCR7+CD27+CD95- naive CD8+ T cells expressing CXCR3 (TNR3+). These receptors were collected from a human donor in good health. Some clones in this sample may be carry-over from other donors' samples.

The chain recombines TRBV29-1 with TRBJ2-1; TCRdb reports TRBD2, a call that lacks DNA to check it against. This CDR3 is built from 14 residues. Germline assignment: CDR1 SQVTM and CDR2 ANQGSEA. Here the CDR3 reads CSVEPSSSYNEQFF.

The CDR3 is CASSVIGTGNTGELFF. The rearrangement links TRBV9 to TRBJ2-2; TCRdb's assignment of TRBD1 cannot be checked, as there is no DNA. Germline V gene lookup returns CDR1 SGDLS and CDR2 YYNGEE. CDR3 size: 16 residues.

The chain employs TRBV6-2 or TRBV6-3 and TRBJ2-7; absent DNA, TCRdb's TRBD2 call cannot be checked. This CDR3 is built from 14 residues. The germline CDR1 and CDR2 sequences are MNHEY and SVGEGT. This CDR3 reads CASSYGGDAYEQYF.

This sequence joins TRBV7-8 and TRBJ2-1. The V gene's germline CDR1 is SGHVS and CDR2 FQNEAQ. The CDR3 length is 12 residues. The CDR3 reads CASSPQAFEQFF.

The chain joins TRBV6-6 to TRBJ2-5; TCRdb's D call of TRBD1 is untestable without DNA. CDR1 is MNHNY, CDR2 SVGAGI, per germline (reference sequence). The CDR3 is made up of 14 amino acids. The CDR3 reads CASSPAVRQETQYF.

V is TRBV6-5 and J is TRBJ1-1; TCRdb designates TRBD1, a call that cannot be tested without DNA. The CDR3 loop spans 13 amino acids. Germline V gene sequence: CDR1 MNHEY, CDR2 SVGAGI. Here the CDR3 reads CASRINRGHEAFF.

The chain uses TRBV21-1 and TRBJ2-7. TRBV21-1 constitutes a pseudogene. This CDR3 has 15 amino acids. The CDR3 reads CASSNRPYGAYEQYF.

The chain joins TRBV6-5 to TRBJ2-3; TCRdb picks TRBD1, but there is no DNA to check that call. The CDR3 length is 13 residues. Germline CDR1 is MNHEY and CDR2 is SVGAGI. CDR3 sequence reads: CASSSRVTDTQYF.

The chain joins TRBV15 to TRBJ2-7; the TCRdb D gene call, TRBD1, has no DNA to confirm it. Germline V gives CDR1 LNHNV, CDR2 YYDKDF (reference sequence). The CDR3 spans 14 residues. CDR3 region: CATSGREGLYEQYF.

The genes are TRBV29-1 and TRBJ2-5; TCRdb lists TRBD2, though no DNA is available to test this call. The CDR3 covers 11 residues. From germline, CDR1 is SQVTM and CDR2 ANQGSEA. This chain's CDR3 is CSVDGRETQYF.

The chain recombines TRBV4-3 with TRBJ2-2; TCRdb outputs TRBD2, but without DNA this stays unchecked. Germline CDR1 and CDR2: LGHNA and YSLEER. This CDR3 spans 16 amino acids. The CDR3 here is CASSQDRGVNIGELFF.

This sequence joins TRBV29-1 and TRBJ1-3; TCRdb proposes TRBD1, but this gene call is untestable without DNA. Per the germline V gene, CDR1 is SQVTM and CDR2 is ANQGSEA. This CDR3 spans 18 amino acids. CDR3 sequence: CSVEDPRTGGMTLDTIYF.

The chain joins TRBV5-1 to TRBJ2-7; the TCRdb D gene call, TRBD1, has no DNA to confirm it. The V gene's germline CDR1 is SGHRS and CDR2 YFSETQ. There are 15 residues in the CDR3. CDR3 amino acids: CASSLGQGIRYEQYF.

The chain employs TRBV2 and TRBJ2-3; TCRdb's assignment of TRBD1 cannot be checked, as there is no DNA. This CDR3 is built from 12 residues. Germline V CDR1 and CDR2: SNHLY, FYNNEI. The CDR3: CASTDGGDTQYF.

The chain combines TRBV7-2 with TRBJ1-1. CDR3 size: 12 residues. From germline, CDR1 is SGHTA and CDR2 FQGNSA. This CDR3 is CATDRFDTEAFF.

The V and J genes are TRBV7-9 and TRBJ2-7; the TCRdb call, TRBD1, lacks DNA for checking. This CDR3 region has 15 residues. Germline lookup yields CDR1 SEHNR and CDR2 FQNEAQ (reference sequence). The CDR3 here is CASSLAGQGINEQYF.

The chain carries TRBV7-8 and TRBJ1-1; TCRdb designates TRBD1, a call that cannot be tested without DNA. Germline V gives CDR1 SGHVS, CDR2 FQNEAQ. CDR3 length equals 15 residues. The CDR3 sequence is CASSLRVTGSTEAFF.

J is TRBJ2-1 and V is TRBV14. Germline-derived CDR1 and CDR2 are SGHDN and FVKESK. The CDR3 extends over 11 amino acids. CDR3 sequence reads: CASSQGGEQFF.

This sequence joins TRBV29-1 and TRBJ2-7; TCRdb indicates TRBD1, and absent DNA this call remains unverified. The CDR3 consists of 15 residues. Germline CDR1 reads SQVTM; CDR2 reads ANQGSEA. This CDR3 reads CSVANRGASSYEQYF.

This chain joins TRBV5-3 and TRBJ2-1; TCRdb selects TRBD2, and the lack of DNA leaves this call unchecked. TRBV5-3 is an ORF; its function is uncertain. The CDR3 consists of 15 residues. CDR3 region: CARSRTWAPYNEQFF.

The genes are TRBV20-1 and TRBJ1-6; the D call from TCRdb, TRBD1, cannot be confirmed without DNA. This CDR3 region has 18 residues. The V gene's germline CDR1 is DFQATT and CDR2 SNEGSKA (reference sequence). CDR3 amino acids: CSASGQDLRRMLHSPLHF.